The rows below give T cell receptor beta chains drawn from one sample of a study of post-analysis software for immune sequencing data. From the PCR reads, TCRdb called clonotypes with MiXCR, one entry per CDR3 protein. Of roughly 570,000 distinct CDR3 sequences listed, around 34% are singletons. The specimen was blood. Receptor source: a girl aged 2-17 years with multiple sclerosis. The CDR3 runs from the conserved cysteine through the conserved F or W. Fields, in order: D gene, J gene, V gene, clone size, CDR3 DNA, CDR3 protein. The D gene is left open where the match is weak. Clone size is given for some rows only: seen once, a few or many times, or a class if the clone is expanded.

d_call: .; j_call: TRBJ2-1; v_call: TRBV6-4; clone_size: .; cdr3_nt: TGTGCCAGCAGTGACGGCCGGAATGAGCAGTTCTTC; cdr3_aa: CASSDGRNEQFF
d_call: .; j_call: TRBJ1-2; v_call: TRBV11-2; clone_size: few; cdr3_nt: TGTGCCAGCACCTCACCCGGGACCCCCCGGTACTATGGCTACACCTTC; cdr3_aa: CASTSPGTPRYYGYTF
d_call: .; j_call: TRBJ1-2; v_call: TRBV3-1; clone_size: few; cdr3_nt: TGTGCCAGCAGCCAAGATAATAGGGAGTATGGCTACACCTTC; cdr3_aa: CASSQDNREYGYTF
d_call: .; j_call: TRBJ1-2; v_call: TRBV14; clone_size: few; cdr3_nt: TGTGCCAGCAGCCAAGATGGGGGTCGGAGCTATGGCTACACCTTC; cdr3_aa: CASSQDGGRSYGYTF
d_call: TRBD1; j_call: TRBJ2-5; v_call: TRBV20-1; clone_size: .; cdr3_nt: TGCAGTGCAAACCGGGACAGGGCGTACCAAGAGACCCAGTACTTC; cdr3_aa: CSANRDRAYQETQYF
d_call: .; j_call: TRBJ2-1; v_call: TRBV27; clone_size: .; cdr3_nt: TGTGCCAGCAGTTTACGGGTTCAGTACAATGAGCAGTTCTTC; cdr3_aa: CASSLRVQYNEQFF
d_call: TRBD1; j_call: TRBJ1-2; v_call: TRBV19; clone_size: .; cdr3_nt: TGTGCCAGTAGTAACCCGACAGGGCCTAACTATGGCTACACCTTC; cdr3_aa: CASSNPTGPNYGYTF
d_call: TRBD2; j_call: TRBJ2-3; v_call: TRBV11-2; clone_size: few; cdr3_nt: TGTGCCAGCAGCTTAGAAGCTAGCGGGGGCCACTATACGCAGTATTTT; cdr3_aa: CASSLEASGGHYTQYF
d_call: .; j_call: TRBJ2-7; v_call: TRBV20-1; clone_size: .; cdr3_nt: TGCAGTGCTAGCTCCCGCTTCCTGGGCTACGAGCAGTACTTC; cdr3_aa: CSASSRFLGYEQYF
d_call: .; j_call: TRBJ1-6; v_call: TRBV12-3/TRBV12-4; clone_size: .; cdr3_nt: TGTGCCAGCAGTCAGACGGACTCTGTGGATTCACCCCTCCACTTT; cdr3_aa: CASSQTDSVDSPLHF
d_call: .; j_call: TRBJ1-1; v_call: TRBV9; clone_size: few; cdr3_nt: TGTGCCAGCAGCGTAGGTTCCGGGTTGAACACTGAAGCTTTCTTT; cdr3_aa: CASSVGSGLNTEAFF
d_call: .; j_call: TRBJ2-7; v_call: TRBV6-1; clone_size: .; cdr3_nt: TGTGCCAGCAGTGAATTTGGGGGTTACAATGAGCAGTACTTC; cdr3_aa: CASSEFGGYNEQYF
d_call: .; j_call: TRBJ2-5; v_call: TRBV29-1; clone_size: .; cdr3_nt: TGCAGCGTTGAAGGAGATCAAGAGACCCAGTACTTC; cdr3_aa: CSVEGDQETQYF
d_call: TRBD1; j_call: TRBJ1-1; v_call: TRBV24-1; clone_size: .; cdr3_nt: TGTGCCACCAGTGCAGGGGGCCACATGAACACTGAAGCTTTCTTT; cdr3_aa: CATSAGGHMNTEAFF
d_call: TRBD2; j_call: TRBJ2-4; v_call: TRBV6-1; clone_size: .; cdr3_nt: TGTGCCAGCAGTGCGGCGCGGGGGGGCGGCAAAAACATTCAGTACTTC; cdr3_aa: CASSAARGGGKNIQYF
d_call: .; j_call: TRBJ2-7; v_call: TRBV9; clone_size: .; cdr3_nt: TGTGCCAGCAGCGTAGGACTTCTCTCCTACGAGCAGTACTTC; cdr3_aa: CASSVGLLSYEQYF
d_call: TRBD1; j_call: TRBJ1-1; v_call: TRBV29-1; clone_size: few; cdr3_nt: TGCAGCGTTGCGGGACAGGTGAGGGTCGAAGCTTTCTTT; cdr3_aa: CSVAGQVRVEAFF
d_call: .; j_call: TRBJ2-1; v_call: TRBV4-1; clone_size: .; cdr3_nt: TGCGCCAGCAGCCAATCTGGGGGAATCGATGAGCAGTTCTTC; cdr3_aa: CASSQSGGIDEQFF
d_call: .; j_call: TRBJ2-5; v_call: TRBV11-2; clone_size: .; cdr3_nt: TGTGCCAGCAGCTTAGGCTCCTTCTGGGTACCTACGGAGACCCAGTACTTC; cdr3_aa: CASSLGSFWVPTETQYF
d_call: .; j_call: TRBJ2-7; v_call: TRBV20-1; clone_size: few; cdr3_nt: TGCAGTGCTAGAGCACTGGACTACGAGCAGTACTTC; cdr3_aa: CSARALDYEQYF
d_call: .; j_call: TRBJ2-3; v_call: TRBV5-1; clone_size: .; cdr3_nt: TGCGCCAGCAGCTTTCAAGACACAGATACGCAGTATTTT; cdr3_aa: CASSFQDTDTQYF
d_call: .; j_call: TRBJ2-5; v_call: TRBV6-1; clone_size: .; cdr3_nt: TGTGCCAGCGGTAGGGGGGCCAGCCAAGAGACCCAGTACTTC; cdr3_aa: CASGRGASQETQYF
d_call: .; j_call: TRBJ1-1; v_call: TRBV12-3/TRBV12-4; clone_size: .; cdr3_nt: TGTGCCAGCAGTAGGGGATCGGCGAACACTGAAGCTTTCTTT; cdr3_aa: CASSRGSANTEAFF
d_call: TRBD1; j_call: TRBJ2-5; v_call: TRBV4-1; clone_size: .; cdr3_nt: TGCGCCAGCAGCCTCTCCGGGACAGGGCATCGAGAGACCCAGTACTTC; cdr3_aa: CASSLSGTGHRETQYF
d_call: .; j_call: TRBJ1-4; v_call: TRBV12-3/TRBV12-4; clone_size: .; cdr3_nt: TGTGCCAGCAGTGCCCCAATGGGGTCCACTAATGAAAAACTGTTTTTT; cdr3_aa: CASSAPMGSTNEKLFF
d_call: TRBD2; j_call: TRBJ2-3; v_call: TRBV5-1; clone_size: few; cdr3_nt: TGCGCCAGCAGCCCGCTTCTTCTAGCGGAAACTAGCACAGATACGCAGTATTTT; cdr3_aa: CASSPLLLAETSTDTQYF
d_call: .; j_call: TRBJ1-2; v_call: TRBV5-5; clone_size: few; cdr3_nt: TGTGCCAGCAGCTTTGGGGCCCCCCATAACTATGGCTACACCTTC; cdr3_aa: CASSFGAPHNYGYTF
d_call: .; j_call: TRBJ1-1; v_call: TRBV20-1; clone_size: .; cdr3_nt: TGCAGTGCTAGAGGTGCTATGAACACTGAAGCTTTCTTT; cdr3_aa: CSARGAMNTEAFF
d_call: .; j_call: TRBJ1-1; v_call: TRBV9; clone_size: .; cdr3_nt: TGTGCCAGCAGCGTAGAGGGCCGTACGGAAGCTTTCTTT; cdr3_aa: CASSVEGRTEAFF
d_call: TRBD1; j_call: TRBJ2-4; v_call: TRBV7-8; clone_size: few; cdr3_nt: TGTGCCAGCAGCTTAGCAGCAGGGGGCCGGTCCATTCAGTACTTC; cdr3_aa: CASSLAAGGRSIQYF
d_call: TRBD1; j_call: TRBJ2-5; v_call: TRBV5-8; clone_size: few; cdr3_nt: TGTGCCAGCAGCTTTCGGACAGGGCAGGGGGAGCAGTACTTC; cdr3_aa: CASSFRTGQGEQYF
d_call: TRBD1; j_call: TRBJ2-3; v_call: TRBV6-1; clone_size: .; cdr3_nt: TGTGCCAGGTCTCAGGGGGGCACAGATACGCAGTATTTT; cdr3_aa: CARSQGGTDTQYF
d_call: TRBD2; j_call: TRBJ2-3; v_call: TRBV5-1; clone_size: .; cdr3_nt: TGCGCCAGCAGCTTGGTGGTGCGGGGGGCGAGCGCAGATACGCAGTATTTT; cdr3_aa: CASSLVVRGASADTQYF
d_call: .; j_call: TRBJ2-6; v_call: TRBV28; clone_size: .; cdr3_nt: TGTGCCAGCTCATGGTGGTCTGGGGCCAACGTCCTGACTTTC; cdr3_aa: CASSWWSGANVLTF
d_call: TRBD2; j_call: TRBJ2-1; v_call: TRBV7-9; clone_size: .; cdr3_nt: TGTGCCAGCAGCTTAACAAGCGGGAGATACAATGAGCAGTTCTTC; cdr3_aa: CASSLTSGRYNEQFF
d_call: .; j_call: TRBJ1-1; v_call: TRBV5-1; clone_size: .; cdr3_nt: TGCGCCAGCAGCTTGGGCCCCGTCAGGGGTACTGAAGCTTTCTTT; cdr3_aa: CASSLGPVRGTEAFF
d_call: TRBD2; j_call: TRBJ2-7; v_call: TRBV7-9; clone_size: .; cdr3_nt: TGTGCCAGCAGCTTATTAGCGGGGGGCACGGGGGAGCAGTACTTC; cdr3_aa: CASSLLAGGTGEQYF
d_call: .; j_call: TRBJ1-1; v_call: TRBV6-5; clone_size: .; cdr3_nt: TGTGCCAGCAGACCTACCCGGGGGGTAAACACTGAAGCTTTCTTT; cdr3_aa: CASRPTRGVNTEAFF
d_call: TRBD2; j_call: TRBJ2-7; v_call: TRBV4-2; clone_size: .; cdr3_nt: TGTGCCAGCAGCCTGGAGGCGGGGGGGCCTTTAGGCGAGCAGTACTTC; cdr3_aa: CASSLEAGGPLGEQYF
d_call: .; j_call: TRBJ1-6; v_call: TRBV20-1; clone_size: few; cdr3_nt: TGCAGTGCCCCGCCCGTCAGGGGACAATCACCCCTCCACTTT; cdr3_aa: CSAPPVRGQSPLHF
d_call: TRBD2; j_call: TRBJ2-5; v_call: TRBV20-1; clone_size: .; cdr3_nt: TGCAGTGCCACAGGACTAGATAGCTCCTACAATAAGCAGTACTTC; cdr3_aa: CSATGLDSSYNKQYF
d_call: TRBD1; j_call: TRBJ2-5; v_call: TRBV27; clone_size: .; cdr3_nt: TGTGCCTGCAGTTCCTCCGGGACAGGGGGCGCAGTAGGGCAGTACTTC; cdr3_aa: CACSSSGTGGAVGQYF
d_call: .; j_call: TRBJ2-1; v_call: TRBV20-1; clone_size: few; cdr3_nt: TGCAGTGCTTCTTTAGCCCCCGGCTACAATGAGCAGTTCTTC; cdr3_aa: CSASLAPGYNEQFF
d_call: .; j_call: TRBJ1-5; v_call: TRBV10-3; clone_size: few; cdr3_nt: TGTGCCATCAGTGCTTCGGGGGGCAATCAGCCCCAGCATTTT; cdr3_aa: CAISASGGNQPQHF
d_call: .; j_call: TRBJ1-2; v_call: TRBV12-3/TRBV12-4; clone_size: once; cdr3_nt: TGTGCCCGCAGTTTGGCGGGGTTCGGCTACACCTTC; cdr3_aa: CARSLAGFGYTF